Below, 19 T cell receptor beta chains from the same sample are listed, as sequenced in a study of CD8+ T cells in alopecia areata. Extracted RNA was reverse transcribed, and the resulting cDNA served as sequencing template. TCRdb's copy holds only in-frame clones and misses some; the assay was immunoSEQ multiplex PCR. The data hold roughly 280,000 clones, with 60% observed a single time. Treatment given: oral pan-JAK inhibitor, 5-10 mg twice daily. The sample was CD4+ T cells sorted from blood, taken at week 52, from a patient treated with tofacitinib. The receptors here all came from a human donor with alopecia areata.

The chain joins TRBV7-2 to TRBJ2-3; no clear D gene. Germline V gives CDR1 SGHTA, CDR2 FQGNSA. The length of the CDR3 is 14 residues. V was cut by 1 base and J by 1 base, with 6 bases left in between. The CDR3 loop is CASSLEPGTDTQYF. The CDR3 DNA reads TGTGCCAGCAGCTTAGAACCGGGCACAGATACGCAGTATTTT.

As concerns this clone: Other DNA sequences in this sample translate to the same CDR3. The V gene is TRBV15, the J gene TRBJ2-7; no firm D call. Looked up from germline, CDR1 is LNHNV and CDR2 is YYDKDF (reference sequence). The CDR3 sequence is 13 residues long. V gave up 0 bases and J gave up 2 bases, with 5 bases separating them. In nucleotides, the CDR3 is TGTGCCACCAGCAGAGATTTAACCTACGAGCAGTACTTC. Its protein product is CATSRDLTYEQYF.

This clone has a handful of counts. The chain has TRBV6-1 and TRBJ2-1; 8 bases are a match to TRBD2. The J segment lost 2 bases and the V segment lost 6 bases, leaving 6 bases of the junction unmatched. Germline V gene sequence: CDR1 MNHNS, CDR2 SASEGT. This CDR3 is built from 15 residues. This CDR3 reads CASRSTGGPYNEQFF. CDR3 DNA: TGTGCCAGCAGATCTACGGGGGGGCCCTACAATGAGCAGTTCTTC.

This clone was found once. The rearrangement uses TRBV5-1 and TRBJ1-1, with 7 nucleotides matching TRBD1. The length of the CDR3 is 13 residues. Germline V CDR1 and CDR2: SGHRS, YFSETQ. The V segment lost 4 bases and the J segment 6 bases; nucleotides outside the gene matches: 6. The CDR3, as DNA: TGCGCCAGCAGCCCAGACAGGGTCTCTGAAGCTTTCTTT. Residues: CASSPDRVSEAFF.

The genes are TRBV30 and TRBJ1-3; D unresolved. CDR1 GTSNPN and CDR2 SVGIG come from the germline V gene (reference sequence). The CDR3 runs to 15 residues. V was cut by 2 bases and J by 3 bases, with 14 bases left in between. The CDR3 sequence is CAWSRAGSYGNTIYF. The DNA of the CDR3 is TGTGCCTGGAGTAGGGCAGGAAGCTATGGAAACACCATATATTTT.

CDR3 nucleotide sequence: TGTGCCAGCAGCGTAGTCGGGACGGTTTCCTACAATGAGCAGTTCTTC. It specifies CASSVVGTVSYNEQFF. This chain links TRBV9 with TRBJ2-1; D tentatively reads TRBD1 or TRBD2 (5 bases each). The CDR3 covers 16 residues. The germline V gene has CDR1 SGDLS and CDR2 YYNGEE. Trimming took 0 bases from V and 1 from J, leaving 11 bases between them.

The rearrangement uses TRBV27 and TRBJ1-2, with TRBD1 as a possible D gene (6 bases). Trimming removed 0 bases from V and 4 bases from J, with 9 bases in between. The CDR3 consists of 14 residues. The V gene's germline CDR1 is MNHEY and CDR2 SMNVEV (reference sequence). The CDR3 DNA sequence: TGTGCCAGCAGTTTATCGGGCAGGGGCTATGGCTACACCTTC. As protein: CASSLSGRGYGYTF.

The CDR3: CASSFLTGRVEQYF. The CDR3, as DNA: TGTGCCAGCAGTTTCCTGACAGGGAGGGTCGAGCAGTACTTC. This chain links TRBV6-6 with TRBJ2-7, with D perhaps matching TRBD1 or TRBD2 (7 bases each). CDR1 and CDR2 (germline): MNHNY, SVGAGI (reference sequence). V lost 4 bases to trimming and J lost 6 bases, with 16 bases between them. This CDR3 region has 14 residues.

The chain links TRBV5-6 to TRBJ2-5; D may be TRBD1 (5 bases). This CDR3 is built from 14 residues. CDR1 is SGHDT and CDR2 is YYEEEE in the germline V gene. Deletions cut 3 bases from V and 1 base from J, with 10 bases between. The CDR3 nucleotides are TGTGCCAGCAGCTGGGGCCGTCCCCAAGAGACCCAGTACTTC. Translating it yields CASSWGRPQETQYF.

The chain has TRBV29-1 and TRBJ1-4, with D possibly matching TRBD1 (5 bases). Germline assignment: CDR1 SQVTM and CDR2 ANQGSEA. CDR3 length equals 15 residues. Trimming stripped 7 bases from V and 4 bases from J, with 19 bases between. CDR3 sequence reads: CSARQTGLGNEKLFF. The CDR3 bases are TGCAGCGCCCGCCAAACAGGATTGGGTAATGAAAAACTGTTTTTT.

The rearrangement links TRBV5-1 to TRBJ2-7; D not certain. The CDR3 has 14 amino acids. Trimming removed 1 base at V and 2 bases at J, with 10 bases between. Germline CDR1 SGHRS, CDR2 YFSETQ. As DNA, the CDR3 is TGCGCCAGCAGCTTGAATACCCGAACCTACGAGCAGTACTTC. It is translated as CASSLNTRTYEQYF. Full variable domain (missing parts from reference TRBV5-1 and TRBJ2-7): KAGVTQTPRYLIKTRGQQVTLSCSPISGHRSVSWYQQTPGQGLQFLFEYFSETQRNKGNFPGRFSGRQFSNSRSEMNVSTLELGDSALYLCASSLNTRTYEQYFGPGTRLTVT.

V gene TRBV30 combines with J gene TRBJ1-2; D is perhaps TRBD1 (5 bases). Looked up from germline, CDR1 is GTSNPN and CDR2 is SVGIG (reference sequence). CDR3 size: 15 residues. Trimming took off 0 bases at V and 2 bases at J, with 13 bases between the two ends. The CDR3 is CAWSVRDRPNYGYTF. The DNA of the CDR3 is TGTGCCTGGAGTGTCAGGGACCGGCCCAACTATGGCTACACCTTC.

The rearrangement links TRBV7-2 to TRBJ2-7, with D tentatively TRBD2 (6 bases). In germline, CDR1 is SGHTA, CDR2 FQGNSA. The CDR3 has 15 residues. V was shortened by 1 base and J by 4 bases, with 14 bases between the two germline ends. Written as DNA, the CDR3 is TGTGCCAGCAGCTTAGGGGACTCTCTATATTACGAGCAGTACTTC. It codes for CASSLGDSLYYEQYF.

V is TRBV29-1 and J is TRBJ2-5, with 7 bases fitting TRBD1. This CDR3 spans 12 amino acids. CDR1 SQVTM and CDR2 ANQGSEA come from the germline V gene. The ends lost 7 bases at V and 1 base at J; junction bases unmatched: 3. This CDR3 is CSADRLQETQYF. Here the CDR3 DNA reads TGCAGCGCGGACAGGCTCCAAGAGACCCAGTACTTC.

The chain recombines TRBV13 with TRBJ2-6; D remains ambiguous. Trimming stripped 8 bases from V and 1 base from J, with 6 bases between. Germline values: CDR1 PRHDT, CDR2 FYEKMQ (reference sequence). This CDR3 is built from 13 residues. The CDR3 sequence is CASGRSGANVLTF. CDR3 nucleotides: TGTGCCAGCGGAAGATCTGGGGCCAACGTCCTGACTTTC.

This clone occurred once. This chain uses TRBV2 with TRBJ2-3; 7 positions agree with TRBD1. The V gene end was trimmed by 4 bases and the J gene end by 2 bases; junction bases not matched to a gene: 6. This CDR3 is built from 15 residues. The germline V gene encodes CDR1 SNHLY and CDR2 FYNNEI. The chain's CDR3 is CASSAAGTDTDTQYF. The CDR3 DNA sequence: TGTGCCAGCAGTGCAGCAGGGACAGACACAGATACGCAGTATTTT.

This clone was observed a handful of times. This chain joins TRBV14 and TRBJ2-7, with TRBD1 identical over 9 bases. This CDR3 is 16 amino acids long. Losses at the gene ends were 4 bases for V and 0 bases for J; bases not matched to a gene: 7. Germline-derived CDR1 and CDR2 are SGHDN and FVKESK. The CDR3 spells CASSPGQGYGSYEQYF. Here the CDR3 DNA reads TGTGCCAGCAGCCCGGGACAGGGTTACGGCTCCTACGAGCAGTACTTC.

The CDR3, as DNA: TGCGCCAGCAGCCAAGGGACAGTCTTCGGCTATGGCTACACCTTC. This codes for CASSQGTVFGYGYTF. The genes are TRBV4-1 and TRBJ1-2; tentatively, D is TRBD1 (6 bases). The V gene lost 1 base and the J gene lost 4 bases, with 13 bases spanning the gap. The germline V gene has CDR1 MGHRA and CDR2 YSYEKL. The CDR3 length is 15 residues.

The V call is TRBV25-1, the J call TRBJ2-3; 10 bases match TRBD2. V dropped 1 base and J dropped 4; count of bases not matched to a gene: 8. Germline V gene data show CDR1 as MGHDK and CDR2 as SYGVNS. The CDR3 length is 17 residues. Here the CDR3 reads CASSESRLAGVADTQYF. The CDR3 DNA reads TGTGCCAGCAGTGAATCTCGTCTAGCGGGGGTGGCAGATACGCAGTATTTT.